These 28 T cell receptor beta chains share one sample of origin, sequenced in a study of blood T cell repertoires in COVID-19. Only in-frame clones appear in the TCRdb table, and some are missing; sequencing was by immunoSEQ multiplex PCR. The data show over 150,000 clones, approximately 86% seen once. Specimen: peripheral blood. The receptors derive from a man aged 30-40 years with acute or convalescent COVID-19.

Only a few counts were recorded for this clone. The genes are TRBV4-1 and TRBJ2-1, with 15 bases lining up with TRBD2. The CDR3 extends over 18 amino acids. With V trimmed by 6 bases and J by 8 bases, 14 bases remained unmatched. Germline assignment: CDR1 MGHRA and CDR2 YSYEKL. Here the CDR3 reads CASRPGLAGGLRIYEQFF. The CDR3, as DNA: TGCGCCAGCAGGCCGGGACTAGCGGGAGGCTTACGAATATATGAGCAGTTCTTC.

The chain recombines TRBV10-2 with TRBJ1-5; 7 nucleotides agree with TRBD1. This CDR3 spans 14 amino acids. Germline CDR1 reads WSHSY; CDR2 reads SAAADI. V lost 6 bases and J lost 2; bases outside the gene matches: 4. The DNA of the CDR3 is TGCGCCAGCAGATTAGGACAGGGCAATCAGCCCCAGCATTTT. It codes for CASRLGQGNQPQHF.

The chain couples TRBV5-1 to TRBJ1-6; possibly TRBD1 for D (5 bases). V lost 0 bases to trimming and J lost 9 bases, with 13 bases between them. CDR1 SGHRS and CDR2 YFSETQ come from the germline V gene. This CDR3 has 15 residues. The CDR3 DNA reads as TGCGCCAGCAGCTTGGAGTCAGGGCAGGGTTCACCCCTCCACTTT. This sequence encodes CASSLESGQGSPLHF.

The rearrangement joins TRBV27 to TRBJ1-6, with D possibly matching TRBD1 (5 bases). This CDR3 region has 14 residues. V dropped 6 bases and J dropped 6 bases, with 12 bases sitting between them. Germline assignment: CDR1 MNHEY and CDR2 SMNVEV (reference sequence). This CDR3 reads CASSRQYSNSPLHF. CDR3 nucleotide sequence: TGTGCCAGCAGCCGACAGTACAGTAATTCACCCCTCCACTTT.

The chain recombines TRBV30 with TRBJ1-1; 7 bases align to TRBD1. The CDR3 extends over 13 amino acids. Germline CDR1 is GTSNPN and CDR2 is SVGIG (reference sequence). Unmatched junction bases numbered 10, after V lost 5 bases and J lost 7 bases. CDR3 sequence reads: CAWRRDRSIEAFF. CDR3 nucleotides: TGTGCCTGGCGCCGGGACAGAAGTATTGAAGCTTTCTTT.

Only one count was recorded for this clone. The V and J genes are TRBV6-4 and TRBJ2-1; 7 bases align to TRBD2. Germline V lookup: CDR1 MRHNA, CDR2 SNTAGT. J lost 5 bases, V lost 6 bases, and 7 bases had no gene match. The CDR3 is 14 residues long. CDR3 loop: CASREQRGHNEQFF. CDR3 nucleotides: TGTGCCAGCAGAGAACAGCGGGGCCACAATGAGCAGTTCTTC.

The rearrangement joins TRBV5-6 to TRBJ2-1; 10 bases agree with TRBD2. Germline CDR1 reads SGHDT; CDR2 reads YYEEEE. This CDR3 is built from 16 residues. J lost 9 bases, V lost 7 bases, and 16 bases had no gene match. For the CDR3, the DNA is TGTGCCAGCTCGCGGCGAGCGGGAGGGGGGCTGGGTGAGCAGTTCTTC. Its protein is CASSRRAGGGLGEQFF.

V and J are TRBV7-6 and TRBJ2-7; 7 nucleotides agree with TRBD1. The CDR3 contains 14 residues. Germline V gene data show CDR1 as SGHVS and CDR2 as FNYEAQ. V lost 5 bases and J lost 3; bases outside the gene matches: 7. CDR3 region: CASSPRDSYYEQYF. The CDR3 nucleotides read TGTGCCAGCAGCCCGAGGGACAGTTACTACGAGCAGTACTTC.

The V gene is TRBV5-4, the J gene TRBJ1-6; 7 bases agree with TRBD1. CDR1 and CDR2 from the germline V gene are SGHNT and YYREEE (reference sequence). V lost 4 bases, J lost 8 bases, and 6 bases stayed unmatched. The CDR3 is 14 residues long. CDR3 nucleotides: TGTGCCAGCAGCGTCACAGGGGAGGATTCACCCCTCCACTTT. This sequence encodes CASSVTGEDSPLHF.

The DNA of the CDR3 is TGTGCCAGCAGCTTAGGCCAGAAAGTTTACGAGCAGTACTTC. Translating it yields CASSLGQKVYEQYF. The chain links TRBV7-6 to TRBJ2-7; D not certain. The CDR3 sequence is 14 residues long. Trimming shortened V by 1 base and J by 4 bases, and 11 bases separated the two germline ends. Germline values: CDR1 SGHVS, CDR2 FNYEAQ.

This chain links TRBV5-5 with TRBJ2-7, with D perhaps matching TRBD1 (7 bases). The germline gives CDR1 SGHKS, CDR2 YYEKEE (reference sequence). The CDR3 has 14 amino acids. Between the trimmed V and J ends, which lost 4 bases and 2 bases, there was a span of 13 bases. The chain's CDR3 is CASSRGTATYEQYF. CDR3 bases: TGTGCCAGCAGCCGCGGGACAGCTACCTACGAGCAGTACTTC.

The chain combines TRBV19 with TRBJ1-1; D may be TRBD1 (6 bases). This CDR3 is built from 15 residues. Germline V gene sequence: CDR1 LNHDA, CDR2 SQIVND (reference sequence). Trimming removed 4 bases at V and 5 bases at J, with 17 bases between. The CDR3 here is CASSTPQGLATEAFF. DNA of the CDR3: TGTGCCAGTAGTACTCCCCAGGGGTTAGCGACTGAAGCTTTCTTT.

This chain joins TRBV28 and TRBJ1-5; D not certain. Germline V CDR1 and CDR2: MDHEN, SYDVKM. The V end lost 3 bases, the J end lost 5 bases, and 17 bases lay between the germline ends. The CDR3 spans 16 residues. CDR3 sequence reads: CASSLSRAALDQPQHF. DNA of the CDR3: TGTGCCAGCAGTTTGTCGCGGGCAGCCTTGGATCAGCCCCAGCATTTT.

The CDR3 nucleotides read TGTGCCAGCAGCTCGTTAGATCAGCCCCAGCATTTT. Its translation: CASSSLDQPQHF. The chain employs TRBV11-2 and TRBJ1-5; D gene ambiguous. This CDR3 comprises 12 residues. Trimming shortened V by 4 bases and J by 5 bases, and 6 bases separated the two germline ends. The germline V gene has CDR1 SGHAT and CDR2 FQNNGV.

This chain joins TRBV5-4 and TRBJ2-1, with TRBD1 matching 8 bases. With 0 bases clipped from V and 14 bases from J, the junction kept 7 bases outside the gene matches. CDR1 SGHNT and CDR2 YYREEE come from the germline V gene (reference sequence). The CDR3 runs 13 residues. The CDR3 DNA reads TGTGCCAGCAGCTTGGAGAATACAGGGGGTAAGTTCTTC. It is translated as CASSLENTGGKFF.

The chain is built from TRBV2 and TRBJ2-4; 11 positions agree with TRBD2. The J segment lost 2 bases and the V segment lost 7 bases, leaving 22 bases of the junction unmatched. This CDR3 spans 21 amino acids. From germline, CDR1 is SNHLY and CDR2 FYNNEI. The CDR3 spells CASKYNPPNSGTSGTKNIQYF. CDR3 coding DNA: TGTGCCAGCAAATATAACCCCCCGAACTCCGGGACTAGCGGTACCAAAAACATTCAGTACTTC.

The chain couples TRBV10-3 to TRBJ2-1; 10 bases agree with TRBD2. This CDR3 is 17 amino acids long. V was clipped by 1 base and J by 0 bases; unmatched bases: 3. The V gene's germline CDR1 is ENHRY and CDR2 SYGVKD. The CDR3: CAISEYGLADSYNEQFF. The CDR3 DNA follows: TGTGCCATCAGTGAGTACGGACTAGCGGACTCCTACAATGAGCAGTTCTTC.

The rearrangement links TRBV14 to TRBJ2-7, with 7 bases aligning to TRBD1. The CDR3 covers 16 residues. Germline V CDR1 and CDR2: SGHDN, FVKESK. J gave up 3 bases and V 2 bases, and 10 bases lay outside the gene matches. The CDR3 sequence: CASSQTKGALYYEQYF. CDR3 nucleotides: TGTGCCAGCAGCCAAACAAAGGGGGCCTTGTACTACGAGCAGTACTTC. Drawing the rest from reference TRBV14 and TRBJ2-7, the complete variable domain is EAGVTQFPSHSVIEKGQTVTLRCDPISGHDNLYWYRRVMGKEIKFLLHFVKESKQDESGMPNNRFLAERTGGTYSTLKVQPAELEDSGVYFCASSQTKGALYYEQYFGPGTRLTVT.

The chain links TRBV14 to TRBJ2-7; 7 positions match TRBD2. CDR1 is SGHDN and CDR2 is FVKESK in the germline V gene. This CDR3 is built from 14 residues. V lost 4 bases, J lost 2 bases, and 5 bases stayed unmatched. The CDR3: CASSRGGVPYEQYF. The CDR3 DNA sequence: TGTGCCAGCAGCCGGGGGGGGGTCCCCTACGAGCAGTACTTC.

This chain connects TRBV4-1 to TRBJ1-4; D is ambiguous. The germline CDR1 and CDR2 sequences are MGHRA and YSYEKL. This CDR3 spans 15 amino acids. V shed 0 bases and J shed 12 bases, with 17 bases lying between them. The CDR3 is CASSQDQVLHRELFF. CDR3 sequence (DNA): TGCGCCAGCAGCCAAGATCAAGTCCTCCACCGGGAACTGTTTTTT.

V is TRBV9 and J is TRBJ2-7; possible D gene TRBD2, 6 bases. Germline-derived CDR1 and CDR2 are SGDLS and YYNGEE. Trimming took off 4 bases at V and 1 base at J, with 15 bases between the two ends. The CDR3 spans 15 residues. CDR3 sequence: CASSPSEGWSYEQYF. The CDR3 DNA reads TGTGCCAGCAGCCCTTCGGAGGGTTGGTCCTACGAGCAGTACTTC.

This clone appeared once. The chain is built from TRBV28 and TRBJ2-7; D is undetermined. Trimming cost V 8 bases and J 4 bases, with 9 bases left between them. There are 11 residues in the CDR3. Germline CDR1 MDHEN, CDR2 SYDVKM. This CDR3 is CASVGGYEQYF. The CDR3 bases are TGTGCCAGCGTTGGCGGATACGAGCAGTACTTC.

The chain employs TRBV6-5 and TRBJ2-3, with TRBD2 matching over 8 bases. Trimming took 4 bases from V and 2 from J; bases not matched to a gene: 5. Germline values: CDR1 MNHEY, CDR2 SVGAGI. CDR3 length: 15 residues. In nucleotides, the CDR3 is TGTGCCAGCAGTTTAGCGGGGAGAAACACAGATACGCAGTATTTT. It specifies CASSLAGRNTDTQYF.

The rearrangement uses TRBV19 and TRBJ1-6; TRBD1 might be the D (6 bases). Germline assignment: CDR1 LNHDA and CDR2 SQIVND (reference sequence). CDR3 length: 19 residues. The V and J ends lost 4 bases and 0 bases respectively, with 19 bases between them. The CDR3 protein is CASSRGGTGPSSYNSPLHF. As DNA, the CDR3 is TGTGCCAGTAGTAGAGGGGGTACAGGACCTAGCTCCTATAATTCACCCCTCCACTTT.

This chain links TRBV28 with TRBJ2-7; D possibly corresponds to TRBD1 (6 bases). The V end lost 6 bases, the J end lost 3 bases, and 9 bases lay between the germline ends. This CDR3 is 12 amino acids long. CDR1 is MDHEN and CDR2 is SYDVKM in the germline V gene. CDR3 in amino acids: CASRVGGYEQYF. The DNA of the CDR3 is TGTGCCAGCAGGGTAGGGGGCTACGAGCAGTACTTC.

This sequence joins TRBV19 and TRBJ1-3; unclear D gene. Trimming left V 1 base short and J 8 bases short, with 12 bases between. The germline V gene encodes CDR1 LNHDA and CDR2 SQIVND (reference sequence). The length of the CDR3 is 14 residues. This CDR3 reads CASSIGTRLDTIYF. The CDR3 coding sequence is TGTGCCAGTAGTATAGGAACGCGGTTAGACACCATATATTTT.

The genes are TRBV6-5 and TRBJ2-1; TRBD2 aligns across 9 bases. The CDR3 totals 13 residues. Unmatched junction bases numbered 8, after V lost 7 bases and J lost 10 bases. The germline V gene encodes CDR1 MNHEY and CDR2 SVGAGI. CDR3 loop: CASTKGLAGEQFF. CDR3 in DNA: TGTGCCAGCACCAAGGGCCTAGCGGGGGAGCAGTTCTTC.

This clone has just a few counts. This CDR3 reads CAWSLQVSNQPQHF. The CDR3 bases are TGTGCCTGGAGTTTACAGGTCAGCAATCAGCCCCAGCATTTT. This rearrangement joins TRBV30 to TRBJ1-5; possible D gene TRBD1, 5 bases. Germline loops: CDR1 GTSNPN, CDR2 SVGIG (reference sequence). The length of the CDR3 is 14 residues. The V and J ends lost 2 bases and 1 base respectively, with 9 bases between them.